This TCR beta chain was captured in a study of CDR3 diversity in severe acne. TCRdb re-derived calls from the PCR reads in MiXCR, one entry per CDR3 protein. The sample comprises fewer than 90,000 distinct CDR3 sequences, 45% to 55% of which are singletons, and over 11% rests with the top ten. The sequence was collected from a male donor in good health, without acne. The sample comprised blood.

The CDR3 is CAIRRTGGNTEAFF. The CDR3 nucleotides read TGTGCCATCAGGCGGACAGGGGGTAACACTGAAGCTTTCTTT. The V call is TRBV10-3, the J call TRBJ1-1; TRBD1 agrees at 10 bases. Germline lookup yields CDR1 ENHRY and CDR2 SYGVKD. This CDR3 region has 14 residues. With 6 bases clipped from V and 2 bases from J, the junction kept 3 bases outside the gene matches.